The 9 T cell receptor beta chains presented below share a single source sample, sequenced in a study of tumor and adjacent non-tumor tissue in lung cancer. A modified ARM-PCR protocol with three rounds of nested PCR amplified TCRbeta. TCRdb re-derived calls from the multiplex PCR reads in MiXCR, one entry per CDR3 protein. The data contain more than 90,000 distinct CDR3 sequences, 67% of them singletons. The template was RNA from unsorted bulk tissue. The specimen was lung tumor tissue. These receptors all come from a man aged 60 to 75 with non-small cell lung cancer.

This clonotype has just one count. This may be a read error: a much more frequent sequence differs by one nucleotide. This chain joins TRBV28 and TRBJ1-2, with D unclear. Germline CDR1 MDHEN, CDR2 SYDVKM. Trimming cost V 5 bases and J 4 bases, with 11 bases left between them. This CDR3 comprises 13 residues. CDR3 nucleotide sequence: TGTGCCAGCAGTGCGATCTGGGGCTATGGCTACACCTTC. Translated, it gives CASSAIWGYGYTF.

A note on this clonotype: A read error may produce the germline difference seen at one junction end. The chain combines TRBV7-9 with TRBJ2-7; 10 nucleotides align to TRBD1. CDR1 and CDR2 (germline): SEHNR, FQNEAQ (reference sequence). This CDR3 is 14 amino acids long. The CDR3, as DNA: TGTGCCGGCAGCTTAGCGACAGGGGGCGCCGAGCAGTACTTC. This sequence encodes CAGSLATGGAEQYF.

The CDR3 sequence is CASSQDRVQFYEQYF. CDR3 bases: TGCGCCAGCAGCCAAGACAGGGTACAATTCTACGAGCAGTACTTC. The chain employs TRBV4-1 and TRBJ2-7; possible D gene TRBD1, 5 bases. Trimming took off 0 bases at V and 3 bases at J, with 12 bases between the two ends. Germline CDR1 reads MGHRA; CDR2 reads YSYEKL. The CDR3 sequence is 15 residues long.

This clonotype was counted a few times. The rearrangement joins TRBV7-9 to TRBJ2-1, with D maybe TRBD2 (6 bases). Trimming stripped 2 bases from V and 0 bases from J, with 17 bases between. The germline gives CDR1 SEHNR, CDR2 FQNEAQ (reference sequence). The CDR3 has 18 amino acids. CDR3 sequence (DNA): TGTGCCAGCAGCTTATTGGCCGGAGGGCCGAGCTCCTACAATGAGCAGTTCTTC. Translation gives CASSLLAGGPSSYNEQFF.

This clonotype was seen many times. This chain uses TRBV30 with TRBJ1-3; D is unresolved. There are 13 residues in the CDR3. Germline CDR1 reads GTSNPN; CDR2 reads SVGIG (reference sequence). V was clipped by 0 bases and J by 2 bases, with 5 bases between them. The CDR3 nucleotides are TGTGCCTGGAGTGTCTGGACTGGAAACACCATATATTTT. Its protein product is CAWSVWTGNTIYF. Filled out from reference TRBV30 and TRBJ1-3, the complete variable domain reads SQTIHQWPATLVQPVGSPLSLECTVEGTSNPNLYWYRQAAGRGLQLLFYSVGIGQISSEVPQNLSASRPQDRQFILSSKKLLLSDSGFYLCAWSVWTGNTIYFGEGSWLTVV.

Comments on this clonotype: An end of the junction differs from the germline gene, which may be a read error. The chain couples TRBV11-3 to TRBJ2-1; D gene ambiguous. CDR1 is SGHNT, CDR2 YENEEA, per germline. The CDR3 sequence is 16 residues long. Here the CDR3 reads CVSSPARRSSHNEQFF. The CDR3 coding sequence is TGTGTCAGCAGCCCCGCCCGGAGAAGCTCCCACAACGAGCAGTTCTTC.

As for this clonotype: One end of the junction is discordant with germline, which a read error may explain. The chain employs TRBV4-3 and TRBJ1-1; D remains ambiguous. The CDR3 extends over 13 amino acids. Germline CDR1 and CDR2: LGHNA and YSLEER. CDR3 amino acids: CASSQDPSTEAFF. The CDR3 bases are TGCGCCAGCAGTCAAGATCCCTCGACTGAAGCTTTCTTT.

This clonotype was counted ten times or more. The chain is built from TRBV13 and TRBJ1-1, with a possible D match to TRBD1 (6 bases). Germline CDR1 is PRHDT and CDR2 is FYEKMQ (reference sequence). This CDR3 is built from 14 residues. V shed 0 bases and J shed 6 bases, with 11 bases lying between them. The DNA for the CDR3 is TGTGCCAGCAGCTTAGGGACAGGCCGGGCTGAAGCTTTCTTT. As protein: CASSLGTGRAEAFF.

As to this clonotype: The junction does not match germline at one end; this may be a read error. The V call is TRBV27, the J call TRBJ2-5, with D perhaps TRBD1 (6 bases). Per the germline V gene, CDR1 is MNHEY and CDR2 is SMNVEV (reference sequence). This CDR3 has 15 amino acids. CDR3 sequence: CASSFVTGLQETQYF. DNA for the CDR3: TGTGCAAGCAGTTTTGTGACAGGCCTTCAAGAGACCCAGTACTTC.